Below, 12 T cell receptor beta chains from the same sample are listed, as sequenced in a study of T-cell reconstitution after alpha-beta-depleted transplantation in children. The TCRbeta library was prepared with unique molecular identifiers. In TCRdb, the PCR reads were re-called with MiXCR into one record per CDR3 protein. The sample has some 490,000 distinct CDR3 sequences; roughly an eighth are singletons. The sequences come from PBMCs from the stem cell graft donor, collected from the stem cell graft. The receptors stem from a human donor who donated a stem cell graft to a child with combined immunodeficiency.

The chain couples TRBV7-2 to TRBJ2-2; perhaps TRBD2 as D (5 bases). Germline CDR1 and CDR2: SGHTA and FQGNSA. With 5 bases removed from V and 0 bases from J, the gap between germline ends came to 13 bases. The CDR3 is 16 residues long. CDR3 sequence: CASSVNGGANTGELFF. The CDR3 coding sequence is TGTGCCAGCAGCGTTAACGGAGGAGCGAACACCGGGGAGCTGTTTTTT.

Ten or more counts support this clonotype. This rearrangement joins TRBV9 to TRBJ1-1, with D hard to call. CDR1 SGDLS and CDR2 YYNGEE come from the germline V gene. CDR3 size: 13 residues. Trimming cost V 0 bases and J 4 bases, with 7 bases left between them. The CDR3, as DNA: TGTGCCAGCAGCGTAGAGAGGTTCACTGAAGCTTTCTTT. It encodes CASSVERFTEAFF.

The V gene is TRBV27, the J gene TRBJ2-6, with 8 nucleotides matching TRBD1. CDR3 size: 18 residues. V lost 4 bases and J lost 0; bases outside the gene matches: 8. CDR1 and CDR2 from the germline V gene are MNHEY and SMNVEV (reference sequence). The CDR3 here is CASSWTGTGYSGANVLTF. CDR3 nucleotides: TGTGCCAGCAGTTGGACTGGGACAGGCTACTCTGGGGCCAACGTCCTGACTTTC.

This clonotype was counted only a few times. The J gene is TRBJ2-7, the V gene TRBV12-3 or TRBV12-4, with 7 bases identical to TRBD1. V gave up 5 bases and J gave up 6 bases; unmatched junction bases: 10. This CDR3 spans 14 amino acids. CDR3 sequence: CASSNSNRGGEQYF. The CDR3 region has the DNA TGTGCCAGCAGTAACTCGAACAGGGGTGGCGAGCAGTACTTC.

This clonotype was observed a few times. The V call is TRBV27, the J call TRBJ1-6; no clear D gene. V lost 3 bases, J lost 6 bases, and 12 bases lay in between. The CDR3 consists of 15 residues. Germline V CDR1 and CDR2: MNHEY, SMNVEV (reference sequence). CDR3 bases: TGTGCCAGCAGTTTCGGGTTTAGCTCTAATTCACCCCTCCACTTT. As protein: CASSFGFSSNSPLHF.

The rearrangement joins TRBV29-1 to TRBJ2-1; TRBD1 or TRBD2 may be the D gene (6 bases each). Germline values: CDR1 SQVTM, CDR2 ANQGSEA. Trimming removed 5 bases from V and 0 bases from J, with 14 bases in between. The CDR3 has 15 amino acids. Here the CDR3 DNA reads TGCAGCGTTCCCGCCGGAGGGGGCTCCTACAATGAGCAGTTCTTC. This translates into CSVPAGGGSYNEQFF.

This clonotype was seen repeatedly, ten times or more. The CDR3 loop reads CASSLKGLVLDEQFF. DNA for the CDR3: TGTGCCAGCAGCTTAAAGGGACTAGTTTTAGATGAGCAGTTCTTC. The chain is built from TRBV7-9 and TRBJ2-1; TRBD2 matches at 8 bases. V lost 2 bases and J lost 8; bases outside the gene matches: 8. CDR1 SEHNR and CDR2 FQNEAQ come from the germline V gene (reference sequence). CDR3 length: 15 amino acids.

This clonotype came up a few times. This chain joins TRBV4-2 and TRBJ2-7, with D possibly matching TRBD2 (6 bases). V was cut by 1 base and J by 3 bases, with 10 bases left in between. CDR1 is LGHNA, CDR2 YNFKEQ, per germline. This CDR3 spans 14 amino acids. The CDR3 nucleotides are TGTGCCAGCAGCCAAGCACCGGGGGTCTACGAGCAGTACTTC. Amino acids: CASSQAPGVYEQYF.

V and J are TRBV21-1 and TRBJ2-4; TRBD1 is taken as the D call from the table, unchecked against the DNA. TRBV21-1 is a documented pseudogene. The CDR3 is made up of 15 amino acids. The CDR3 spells CASSKAGEQGNIQYF. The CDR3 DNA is TGTGCCAGCAGCAAAGCGGGTGAGCAGGGAAACATTCAGTACTTC.

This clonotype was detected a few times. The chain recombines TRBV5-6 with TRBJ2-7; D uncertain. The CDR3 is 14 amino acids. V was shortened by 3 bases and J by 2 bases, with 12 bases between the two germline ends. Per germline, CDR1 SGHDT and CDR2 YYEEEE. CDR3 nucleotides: TGTGCCAGCAGCTCCAATCGGCAGCCCTACGAGCAGTACTTC. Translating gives CASSSNRQPYEQYF. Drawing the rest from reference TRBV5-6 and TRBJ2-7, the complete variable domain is DAGVTQSPTHLIKTRGQQVTLRCSPKSGHDTVSWYQQALGQGPQFIFQYYEEEERQRGNFPDRFSGHQFPNYSSELNVNALLLGDSALYLCASSSNRQPYEQYFGPGTRLTVT.

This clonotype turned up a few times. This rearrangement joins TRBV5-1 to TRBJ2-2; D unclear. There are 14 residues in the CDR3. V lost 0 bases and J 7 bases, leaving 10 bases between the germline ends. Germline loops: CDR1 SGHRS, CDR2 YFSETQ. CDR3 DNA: TGCGCCAGCAGCTTGGCAGTTAGTAGCGGGGAGCTGTTTTTT. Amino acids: CASSLAVSSGELFF.

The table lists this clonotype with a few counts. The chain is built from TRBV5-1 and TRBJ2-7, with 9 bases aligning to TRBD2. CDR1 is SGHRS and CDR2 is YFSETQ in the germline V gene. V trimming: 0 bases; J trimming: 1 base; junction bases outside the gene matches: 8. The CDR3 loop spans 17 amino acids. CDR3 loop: CASSLASGTSRSYEQYF. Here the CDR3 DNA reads TGCGCCAGCAGCTTGGCCTCCGGGACTAGCCGATCCTACGAGCAGTACTTC.